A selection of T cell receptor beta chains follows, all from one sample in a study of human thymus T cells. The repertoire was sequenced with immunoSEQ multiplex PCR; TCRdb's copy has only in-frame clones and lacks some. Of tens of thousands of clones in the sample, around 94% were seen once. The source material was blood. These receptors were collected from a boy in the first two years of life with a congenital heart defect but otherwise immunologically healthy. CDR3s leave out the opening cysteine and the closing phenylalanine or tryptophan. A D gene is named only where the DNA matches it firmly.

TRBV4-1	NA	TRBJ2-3	ASSQAGRHTSTDTQY
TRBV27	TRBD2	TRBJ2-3	ASSLASGADTQY
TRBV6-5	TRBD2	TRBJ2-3	ASSYSTSGGADTQY
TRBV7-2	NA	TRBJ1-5	ASSFGRILYSNQPQH
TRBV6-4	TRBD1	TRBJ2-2	ASSVSRGRGGELF
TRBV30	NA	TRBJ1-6	AWSVPRGPNSPLH
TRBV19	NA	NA	ASSSLQLDGYEQY
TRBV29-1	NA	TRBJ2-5	SVVRGGETQY
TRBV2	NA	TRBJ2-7	ASSSWVEKA
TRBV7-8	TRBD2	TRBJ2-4	ASSLGRGAKNIQY
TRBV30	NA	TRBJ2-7	AWKLDGAIYEQY
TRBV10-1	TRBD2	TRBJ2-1	ASSASGAYNEQF
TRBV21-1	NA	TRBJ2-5	ASSKGLAEETQY